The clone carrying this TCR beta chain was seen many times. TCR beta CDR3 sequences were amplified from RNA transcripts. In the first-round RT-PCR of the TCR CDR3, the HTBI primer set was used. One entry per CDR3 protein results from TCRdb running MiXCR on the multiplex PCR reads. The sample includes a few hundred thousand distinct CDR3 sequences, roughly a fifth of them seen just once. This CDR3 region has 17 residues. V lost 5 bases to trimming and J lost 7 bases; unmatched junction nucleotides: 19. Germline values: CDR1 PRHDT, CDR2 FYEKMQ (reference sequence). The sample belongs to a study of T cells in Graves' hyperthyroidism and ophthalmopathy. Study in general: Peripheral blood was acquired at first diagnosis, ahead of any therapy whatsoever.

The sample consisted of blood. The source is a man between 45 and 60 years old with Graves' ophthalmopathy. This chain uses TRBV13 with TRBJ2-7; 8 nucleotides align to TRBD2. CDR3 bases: TGTGCCAGCAGCCCGTCCCGGTCTAGCGGGCCAAAAAGGGAGCAGTACTTC. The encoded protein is CASSPSRSSGPKREQYF.